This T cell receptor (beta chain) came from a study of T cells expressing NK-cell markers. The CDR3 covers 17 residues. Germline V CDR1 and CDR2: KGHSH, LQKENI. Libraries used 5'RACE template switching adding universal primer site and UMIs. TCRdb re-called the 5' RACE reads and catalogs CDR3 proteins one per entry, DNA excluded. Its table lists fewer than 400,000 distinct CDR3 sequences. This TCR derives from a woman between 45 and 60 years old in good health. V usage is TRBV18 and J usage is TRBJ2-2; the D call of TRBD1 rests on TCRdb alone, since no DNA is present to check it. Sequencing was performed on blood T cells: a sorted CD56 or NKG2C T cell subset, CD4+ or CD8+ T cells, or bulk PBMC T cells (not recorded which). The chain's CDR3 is CASSPKRSRGGTGELFF.